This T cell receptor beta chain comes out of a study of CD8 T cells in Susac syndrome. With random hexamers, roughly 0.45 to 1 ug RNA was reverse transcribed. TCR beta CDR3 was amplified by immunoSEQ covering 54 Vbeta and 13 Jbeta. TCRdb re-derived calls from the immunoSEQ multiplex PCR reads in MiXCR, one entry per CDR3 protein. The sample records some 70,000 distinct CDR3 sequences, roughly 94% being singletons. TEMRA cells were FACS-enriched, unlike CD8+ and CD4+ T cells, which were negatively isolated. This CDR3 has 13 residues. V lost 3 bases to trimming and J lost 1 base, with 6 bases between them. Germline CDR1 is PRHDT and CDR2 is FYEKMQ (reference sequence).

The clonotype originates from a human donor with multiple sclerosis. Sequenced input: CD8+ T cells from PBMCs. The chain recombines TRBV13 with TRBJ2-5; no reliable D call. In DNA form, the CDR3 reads TGTGCCAGCAGCTTCACGATCCAAGAGACCCAGTACTTC. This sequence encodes CASSFTIQETQYF. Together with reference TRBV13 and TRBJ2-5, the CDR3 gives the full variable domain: AAGVIQSPRHLIKEKRETATLKCYPIPRHDTVYWYQQGPGQDPQFLISFYEKMQSDKGSIPDRFSAQQFSDYHSELNMSSLELGDSALYFCASSFTIQETQYFGPGTRLLVL.